Following are 21 T cell receptor beta chains from one sample sequenced in a study of PD-L1 blockade in urothelial cancer. Profiling relied on immunoSEQ multiplex PCR, and the TCRdb table lists in-frame clones only, not all of them. Counted here are about 43,000 clones, approximately 88% occurring once; the ten biggest clones make up 3.5% to 5%. This specimen consisted of PBMCs, obtained around atezolizumab (anti-PD-L1) treatment. These receptors were collected from a man older than 75 with urothelial cancer.

The rearrangement uses TRBV23-1 and TRBJ1-5, with TRBD1 matching 7 bases. TRBV23-1 falls under the ORF class, with uncertain function. The CDR3 loop spans 19 amino acids. Germline trimming cut 2 bases from V and 0 bases from J; bases unmatched to any gene: 13. CDR3 nucleotide sequence: TGCGCCAGCAGTCAAGGCCGGGACAGAAGAAATTATAGCAATCAGCCCCAGCATTTT. Translation: CASSQGRDRRNYSNQPQHF.

This clone has a single count. The chain recombines TRBV30 with TRBJ1-5; 10 positions match TRBD1. The CDR3 covers 15 residues. From germline, CDR1 is GTSNPN and CDR2 SVGIG (reference sequence). Trimming at V came to 3 bases and at J to 4 bases, leaving 6 bases not matched to a gene. Here the CDR3 reads CAWSDRGRGNQPQHF. As DNA, the CDR3 is TGTGCCTGGAGCGACAGGGGGCGCGGGAATCAGCCCCAGCATTTT. The full variable domain, completed using reference TRBV30 and TRBJ1-5, is SQTIHQWPATLVQPVGSPLSLECTVEGTSNPNLYWYRQAAGRGLQLLFYSVGIGQISSEVPQNLSASRPQDRQFILSSKKLLLSDSGFYLCAWSDRGRGNQPQHFGDGTRLSIL.

The V gene is TRBV30, the J gene TRBJ1-5; TRBD1 might be the D (6 bases). There are 13 residues in the CDR3. Trimming pared 1 base from V and 4 bases from J, leaving 8 bases between. CDR1 and CDR2 (germline): GTSNPN, SVGIG (reference sequence). CDR3 sequence: CAWSDRANQPQHF. For the CDR3, the DNA is TGTGCCTGGAGTGACAGGGCGAATCAGCCCCAGCATTTT.

The chain combines TRBV11-2 with TRBJ2-2; the D gene is possibly TRBD1 (5 bases). V was cut by 2 bases and J by 4 bases, with 11 bases left in between. The CDR3 is 15 residues long. Germline V CDR1 and CDR2: SGHAT, FQNNGV. For the CDR3, the DNA is TGTGCCAGCAGCTTACGAACAAGGGGCACCGGGGAGCTGTTTTTT. This encodes CASSLRTRGTGELFF.

The rearrangement uses TRBV11-2 and TRBJ2-7, with 14 bases identical to TRBD2. Germline CDR1 SGHAT, CDR2 FQNNGV. The CDR3 contains 14 residues. The V segment lost 4 bases and the J segment 6 bases; nucleotides outside the gene matches: 2. The CDR3 protein is CASSSGLAGVEQYF. The CDR3, as DNA: TGTGCCAGCAGCTCGGGACTAGCGGGAGTCGAGCAGTACTTC.

The chain links TRBV2 to TRBJ1-2; D not certain. The ends were cut back, 4 bases at V and 4 bases at J, with 13 bases in the middle. Germline lookup yields CDR1 SNHLY and CDR2 FYNNEI. The length of the CDR3 is 14 residues. CDR3 nucleotide sequence: TGTGCCAGCAGTGGTGATTCAACGGGCTATGGCTACACCTTC. Translating gives CASSGDSTGYGYTF.

V usage is TRBV10-1 and J usage is TRBJ2-2, with TRBD2 identical over 7 bases. V trimming: 7 bases; J trimming: 4 bases; junction bases outside the gene matches: 6. The CDR3 is 14 residues long. CDR1 is WNHNN and CDR2 is SYGVQD in the germline V gene (reference sequence). The CDR3 DNA reads TGCGCCAGCACGGGCGGGAGCGGCACCGGGGAGCTGTTTTTT. Amino acid sequence: CASTGGSGTGELFF.

The gene calls are TRBV19 and TRBJ1-3, with 9 positions matching TRBD1. This CDR3 spans 14 amino acids. Germline-derived CDR1 and CDR2 are LNHDA and SQIVND (reference sequence). V trimming: 6 bases; J trimming: 4 bases; junction bases outside the gene matches: 4. The CDR3 sequence: CASRTDRGGNTIYF. DNA of the CDR3: TGTGCCAGTAGGACGGACAGGGGAGGAAACACCATATATTTT.

The chain carries TRBV5-6 and TRBJ1-1; D is unresolved. Germline-derived CDR1 and CDR2 are SGHDT and YYEEEE. This CDR3 region has 15 residues. The germline V and J ends were trimmed by 0 bases and 1 base, with 10 bases remaining between them. Written as DNA, the CDR3 is TGTGCCAGCAGCTTGGCCAAGAGAGGGAACACTGAAGCTTTCTTT. This gives the protein CASSLAKRGNTEAFF.

The V call is TRBV18, the J call TRBJ2-1, with D perhaps matching TRBD1 (5 bases). In germline, CDR1 is KGHSH, CDR2 LQKENI. The CDR3 contains 12 residues. Trimming took 3 bases from V and 8 from J, leaving 8 bases between them. The CDR3 loop is CASSPDSYEQFF. The DNA for the CDR3 is TGTGCCAGCTCACCCGACAGCTATGAGCAGTTCTTC.

The gene calls are TRBV19 and TRBJ1-5, with D possibly matching TRBD1 (5 bases). Trimming cost V 6 bases and J 0 bases, with 12 bases left between them. Germline loops: CDR1 LNHDA, CDR2 SQIVND (reference sequence). The CDR3 has 15 amino acids. In DNA form, the CDR3 reads TGTGCCAGTAGGACGACAGCAAATAGCAATCAGCCCCAGCATTTT. Its protein product is CASRTTANSNQPQHF.

The chain joins TRBV7-2 to TRBJ2-1; 10 bases are shared with TRBD2. Germline V lookup: CDR1 SGHTA, CDR2 FQGNSA. The V gene end was trimmed by 0 bases and the J gene end by 7 bases; junction bases not matched to a gene: 12. The CDR3 covers 18 residues. As DNA, the CDR3 is TGTGCCAGCAGCTTAGCGGAGGGTCTAGCGGGAGTCGGGAATGAGCAGTTCTTC. It specifies CASSLAEGLAGVGNEQFF.

The CDR3 reads CASRGGLARADTQYF. CDR3 DNA sequence: TGTGCCAGCAGAGGGGGACTAGCGCGCGCAGATACGCAGTATTTT. V is TRBV28 and J is TRBJ2-3; 10 bases align to TRBD2. Germline-derived CDR1 and CDR2 are MDHEN and SYDVKM. After removal of 6 bases from V and 4 bases from J, the junction contained 7 bases not matched to a gene. The CDR3 contains 15 residues.

The chain is built from TRBV18 and TRBJ2-1; maybe TRBD2 (6 bases). Trimming removed 3 bases from V and 6 bases from J, with 18 bases in between. Germline lookup yields CDR1 KGHSH and CDR2 LQKENI. CDR3 length: 16 residues. The CDR3 protein is CASSPRDWLASNEQFF. The CDR3 DNA reads TGTGCCAGCTCACCCCGGGATTGGCTAGCGAGCAATGAGCAGTTCTTC. The full variable domain, with the rest looked up from reference TRBV18 and TRBJ2-1, is NAGVMQNPRHLVRRRGQEARLRCSPMKGHSHVYWYRQLPEEGLKFMVYLQKENIIDESGMPKERFSAEFPKEGPSILRIQQVVRGDSAAYFCASSPRDWLASNEQFFGPGTRLTVL.

The chain recombines TRBV5-8 with TRBJ2-4, with D unresolved. Deletions cut 0 bases from V and 3 bases from J, with 10 bases between. Germline-derived CDR1 and CDR2 are SGHTS and YDEGEE. The CDR3 is 15 residues long. The CDR3 loop reads CASSLAEVNKNIQYF. The DNA for the CDR3 is TGTGCCAGCAGCTTGGCCGAGGTGAACAAAAACATTCAGTACTTC.

V is TRBV28 and J is TRBJ1-5; tentatively, D is TRBD1 (6 bases). The CDR3 consists of 17 residues. Per the germline V gene, CDR1 is MDHEN and CDR2 is SYDVKM. Trimming removed 5 bases at V and 2 bases at J, with 19 bases between. The CDR3 bases are TGTGCCAGCAGTCCGATCGGACAGAGGGTAGGCAATCAGCCCCAGCATTTT. Translation: CASSPIGQRVGNQPQHF.

The CDR3 spells CASSPPRTSGGPPGNEQFF. CDR3 DNA sequence: TGTGCCAGCAGCCCACCTAGGACTAGCGGAGGTCCCCCGGGGAATGAGCAGTTCTTC. This rearrangement joins TRBV5-4 to TRBJ2-1, with 10 bases fitting TRBD2. Losses at the gene ends were 4 bases for V and 7 bases for J; bases not matched to a gene: 20. This CDR3 region has 19 residues. The V gene's germline CDR1 is SGHNT and CDR2 YYREEE (reference sequence).

V usage is TRBV10-2 and J usage is TRBJ2-5; tentative D call: TRBD2 (5 bases). There are 14 residues in the CDR3. From germline, CDR1 is WSHSY and CDR2 SAAADI. Trimming removed 0 bases at V and 9 bases at J, with 14 bases between. DNA for the CDR3: TGCGCCAGCAGTGAGTCTGGAGCGGTTGGGTCCCAGTACTTC. Its translation: CASSESGAVGSQYF.

The chain combines TRBV27 with TRBJ2-5; 8 nucleotides agree with TRBD2. The V gene's germline CDR1 is MNHEY and CDR2 SMNVEV (reference sequence). Trimming cost V 8 bases and J 5 bases; bases outside gene matches: 7. This CDR3 is built from 13 residues. CDR3 protein: CASHSAGEETQYF. CDR3 DNA sequence: TGTGCCAGCCATTCAGCGGGAGAGGAGACCCAGTACTTC.

CDR3 DNA sequence: TGCGCCAGCAGGCCTACAGGGACGAGGTACAATGAGCAGTTCTTC. Residues: CASRPTGTRYNEQFF. The chain carries TRBV5-1 and TRBJ2-1, with D possibly matching TRBD1 (6 bases). Germline-derived CDR1 and CDR2 are SGHRS and YFSETQ. The CDR3 runs to 15 residues. The ends were cut back, 5 bases at V and 4 bases at J, with 16 bases in the middle.

This clone has just one count. The chain links TRBV7-6 to TRBJ2-3, with TRBD2 identical over 10 bases. The CDR3 covers 16 residues. V was clipped by 2 bases and J by 2 bases; unmatched bases: 4. The germline V gene encodes CDR1 SGHVS and CDR2 FNYEAQ. CDR3: CASSLFSGRVTDTQYF. The CDR3 DNA is TGTGCCAGCAGCTTATTCAGCGGGAGGGTCACAGATACGCAGTATTTT.